This T cell receptor beta chain was captured in a study of blood T cell repertoires in COVID-19. The protocol was immunoSEQ multiplex PCR, while the TCRdb copy is restricted to in-frame clones and leaves out a portion. This table has some 190,000 clones, about 85% appearing once. There are 14 residues in the CDR3. CDR1 and CDR2 (germline): SGHRS, YFSETQ. V was trimmed by 4 bases and J by 1 base, leaving 10 bases between them. The source is a man older than 75 with COVID-19, enrolled during active disease. The chain carries TRBV5-1 and TRBJ2-3; D not resolved. The sample was peripheral blood. The CDR3 DNA sequence: TGCGCCAGCAGCAAGTGGGCCGGCACAGATACGCAGTATTTT. Translation: CASSKWAGTDTQYF.